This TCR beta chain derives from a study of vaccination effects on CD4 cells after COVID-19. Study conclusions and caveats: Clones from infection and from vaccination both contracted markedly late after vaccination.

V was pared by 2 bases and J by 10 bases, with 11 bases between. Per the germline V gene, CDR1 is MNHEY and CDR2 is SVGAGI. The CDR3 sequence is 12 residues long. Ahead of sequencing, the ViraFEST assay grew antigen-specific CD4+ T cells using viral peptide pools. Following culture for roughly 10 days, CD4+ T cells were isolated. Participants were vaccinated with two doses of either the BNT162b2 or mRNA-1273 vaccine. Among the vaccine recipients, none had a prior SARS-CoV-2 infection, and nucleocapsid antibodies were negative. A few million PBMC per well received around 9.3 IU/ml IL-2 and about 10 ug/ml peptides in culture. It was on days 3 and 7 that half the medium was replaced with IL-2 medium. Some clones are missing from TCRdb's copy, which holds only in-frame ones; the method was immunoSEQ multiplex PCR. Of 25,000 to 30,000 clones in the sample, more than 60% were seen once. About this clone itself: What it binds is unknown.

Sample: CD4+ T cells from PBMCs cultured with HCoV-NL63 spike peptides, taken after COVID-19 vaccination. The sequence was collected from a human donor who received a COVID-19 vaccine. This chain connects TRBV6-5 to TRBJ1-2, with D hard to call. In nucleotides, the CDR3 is TGTGCCAGCAGTTACGATTCAGGCCTCTACACCTTC. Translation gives CASSYDSGLYTF.